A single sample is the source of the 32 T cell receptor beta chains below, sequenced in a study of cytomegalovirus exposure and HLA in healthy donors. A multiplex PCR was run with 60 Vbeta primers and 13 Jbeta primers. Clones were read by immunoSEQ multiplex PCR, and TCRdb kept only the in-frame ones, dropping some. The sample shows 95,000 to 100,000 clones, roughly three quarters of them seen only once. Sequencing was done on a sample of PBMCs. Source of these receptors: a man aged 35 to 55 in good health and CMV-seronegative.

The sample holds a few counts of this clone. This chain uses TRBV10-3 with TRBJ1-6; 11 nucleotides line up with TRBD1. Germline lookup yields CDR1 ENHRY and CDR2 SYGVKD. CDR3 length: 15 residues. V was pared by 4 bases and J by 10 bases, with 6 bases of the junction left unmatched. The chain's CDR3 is CAISGRTGGESPLHF. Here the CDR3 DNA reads TGTGCCATCAGTGGAAGGACAGGGGGCGAATCACCCCTCCACTTT.

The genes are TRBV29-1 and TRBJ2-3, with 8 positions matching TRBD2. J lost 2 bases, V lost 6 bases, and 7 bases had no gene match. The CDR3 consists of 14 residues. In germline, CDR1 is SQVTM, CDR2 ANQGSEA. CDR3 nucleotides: TGCAGCGTGGACCGGACTAGCTACACAGATACGCAGTATTTT. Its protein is CSVDRTSYTDTQYF.

DNA of the CDR3: TGTGCCAGCAGTCCCATTGGCCCATTGCAACATGAAAAACTGTTTTTT. It specifies CASSPIGPLQHEKLFF. The V gene is TRBV28, the J gene TRBJ1-4; no definite D call. V lost 5 bases and J lost 6, with 19 bases in between. The CDR3 has 16 amino acids. Germline-derived CDR1 and CDR2 are MDHEN and SYDVKM.

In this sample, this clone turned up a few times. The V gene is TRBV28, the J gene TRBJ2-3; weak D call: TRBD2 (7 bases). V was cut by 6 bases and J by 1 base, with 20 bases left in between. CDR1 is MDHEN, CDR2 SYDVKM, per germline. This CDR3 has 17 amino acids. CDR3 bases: TGTGCCAGCAGCCAATGGGGGGCTAGCGGAGGCACAGATACGCAGTATTTT. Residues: CASSQWGASGGTDTQYF.

For the CDR3, the DNA is TGTGCCAGTAGTCGCGCCGGGACAGGGTTCACTGAAGCTTTCTTT. Its protein is CASSRAGTGFTEAFF. This rearrangement joins TRBV19 to TRBJ1-1, with 9 positions matching TRBD1. Germline V CDR1 and CDR2: LNHDA, SQIVND (reference sequence). This CDR3 is 15 amino acids long. V gave up 5 bases and J gave up 4 bases; unmatched junction bases: 8.

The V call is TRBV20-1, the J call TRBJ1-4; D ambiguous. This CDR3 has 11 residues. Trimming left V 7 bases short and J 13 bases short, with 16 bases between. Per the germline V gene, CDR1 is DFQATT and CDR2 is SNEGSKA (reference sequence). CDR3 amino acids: CSVASGSGLFF. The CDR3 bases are TGCAGTGTAGCTTCGGGGTCTGGACTGTTTTTT.

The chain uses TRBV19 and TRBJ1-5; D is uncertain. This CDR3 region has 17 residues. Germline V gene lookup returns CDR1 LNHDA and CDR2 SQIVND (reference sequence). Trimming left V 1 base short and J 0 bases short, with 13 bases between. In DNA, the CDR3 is TGTGCCAGTAGTATAGGTCGCGGAGGTTATAGCAATCAGCCCCAGCATTTT. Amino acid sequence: CASSIGRGGYSNQPQHF.

The CDR3 DNA follows: TGTGCCAGCAGTTTTGGGGGTTCAGGGGAAAATCAGCCCCAGCATTTT. It translates to CASSFGGSGENQPQHF. The chain links TRBV28 to TRBJ1-5; maybe TRBD1 (6 bases). V was trimmed by 3 bases and J by 4 bases, leaving 16 bases between them. Germline CDR1 MDHEN, CDR2 SYDVKM. The CDR3 length is 16 residues.

The CDR3 reads CASSSFGGLAGPSEQYF. CDR3 DNA: TGTGCCAGCAGCTCGTTTGGTGGACTAGCGGGCCCCTCCGAGCAGTACTTC. This rearrangement joins TRBV7-2 to TRBJ2-7; 11 bases are a match to TRBD2. CDR1 is SGHTA, CDR2 FQGNSA, per germline. With V trimmed by 4 bases and J by 6 bases, 14 bases remained unmatched. The CDR3 is 17 amino acids.

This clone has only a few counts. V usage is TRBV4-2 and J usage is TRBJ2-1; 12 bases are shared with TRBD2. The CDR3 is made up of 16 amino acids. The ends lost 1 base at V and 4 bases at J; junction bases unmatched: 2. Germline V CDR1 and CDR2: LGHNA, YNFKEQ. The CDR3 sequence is CASSQGLAGEYNEQFF. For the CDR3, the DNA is TGTGCCAGCAGCCAAGGACTAGCGGGGGAGTACAATGAGCAGTTCTTC.

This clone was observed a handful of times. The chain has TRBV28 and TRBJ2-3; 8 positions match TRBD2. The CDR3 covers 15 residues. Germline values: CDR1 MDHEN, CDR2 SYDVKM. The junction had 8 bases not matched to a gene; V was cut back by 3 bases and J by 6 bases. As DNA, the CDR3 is TGTGCCAGCAGTTTCACCTACAGCGGGAGTGATACGCAGTATTTT. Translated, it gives CASSFTYSGSDTQYF.

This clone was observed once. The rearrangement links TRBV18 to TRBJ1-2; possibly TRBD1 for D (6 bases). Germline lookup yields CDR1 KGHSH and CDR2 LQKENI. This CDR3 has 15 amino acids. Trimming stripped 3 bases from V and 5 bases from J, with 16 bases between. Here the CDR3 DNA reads TGTGCCAGCTCACCTGAAGAGGTGGGGGCTTATGGCTACACCTTC. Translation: CASSPEEVGAYGYTF.

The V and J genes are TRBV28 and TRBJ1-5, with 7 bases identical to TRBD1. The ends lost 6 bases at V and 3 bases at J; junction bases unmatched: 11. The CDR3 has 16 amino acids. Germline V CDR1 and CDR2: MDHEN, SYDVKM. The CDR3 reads CASRSGQQRDNQPQHF. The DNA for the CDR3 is TGTGCCAGCAGGTCGGGACAGCAACGTGACAATCAGCCCCAGCATTTT.

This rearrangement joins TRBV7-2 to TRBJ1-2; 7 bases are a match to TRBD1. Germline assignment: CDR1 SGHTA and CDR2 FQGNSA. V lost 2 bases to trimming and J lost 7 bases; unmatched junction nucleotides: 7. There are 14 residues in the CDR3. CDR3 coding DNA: TGTGCCAGCAGCTTACCCGACAGGGTGGCTGGCTACACCTTC. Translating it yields CASSLPDRVAGYTF.

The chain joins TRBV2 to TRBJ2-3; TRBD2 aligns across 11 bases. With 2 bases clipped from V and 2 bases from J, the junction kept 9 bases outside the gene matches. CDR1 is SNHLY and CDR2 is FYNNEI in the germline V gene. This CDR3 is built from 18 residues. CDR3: CASSEWGTSGDYTDTQYF. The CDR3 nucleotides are TGTGCCAGCAGTGAATGGGGGACTAGCGGAGATTACACAGATACGCAGTATTTT.

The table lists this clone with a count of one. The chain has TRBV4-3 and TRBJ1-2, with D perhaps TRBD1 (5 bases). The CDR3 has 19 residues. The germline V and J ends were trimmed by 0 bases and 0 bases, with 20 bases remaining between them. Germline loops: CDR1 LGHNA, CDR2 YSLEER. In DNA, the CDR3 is TGCGCCAGCAGCCAAGATTTGCTTCTGAGTACCAGGGCTAACTATGGCTACACCTTC. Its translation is CASSQDLLLSTRANYGYTF.

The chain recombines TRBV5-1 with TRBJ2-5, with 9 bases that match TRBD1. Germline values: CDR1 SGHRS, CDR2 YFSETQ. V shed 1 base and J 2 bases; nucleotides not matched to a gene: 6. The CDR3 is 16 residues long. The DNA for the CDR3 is TGCGCCAGCAGCTTGTTAGGACAGGGGATACAAGAGACCCAGTACTTC. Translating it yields CASSLLGQGIQETQYF.

Here the CDR3 DNA reads TGTGCCAGCAGCTTGAGGCAGGCGTCCACTGAAGCTTTCTTT. Translating gives CASSLRQASTEAFF. The chain joins TRBV5-4 to TRBJ1-1; D unresolved. Germline CDR1 and CDR2: SGHNT and YYREEE (reference sequence). CDR3 length: 14 amino acids. V gave up 1 base and J gave up 4 bases, with 11 bases separating them.

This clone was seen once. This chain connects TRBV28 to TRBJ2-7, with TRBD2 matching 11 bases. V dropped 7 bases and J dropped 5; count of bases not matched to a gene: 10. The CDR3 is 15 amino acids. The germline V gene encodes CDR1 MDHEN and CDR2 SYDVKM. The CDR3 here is CASTSLAGVTNEQYF. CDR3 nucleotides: TGTGCCAGCACCTCACTAGCGGGAGTTACGAACGAGCAGTACTTC.

The CDR3 DNA sequence: TGTGCCACCTTAAAGAGGGGACAGGAATATGGCTACACCTTC. Its protein is CATLKRGQEYGYTF. The rearrangement joins TRBV7-9 to TRBJ1-2, with 8 positions matching TRBD1. The germline gives CDR1 SEHNR, CDR2 FQNEAQ (reference sequence). The CDR3 is 14 residues long. The J segment lost 5 bases and the V segment lost 10 bases, leaving 12 bases of the junction unmatched.

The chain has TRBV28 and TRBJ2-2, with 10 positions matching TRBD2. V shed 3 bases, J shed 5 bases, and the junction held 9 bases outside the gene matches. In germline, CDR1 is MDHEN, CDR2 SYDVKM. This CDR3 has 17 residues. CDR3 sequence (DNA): TGTGCCAGCAGTTTGGGGCTAGCGGGAGTCGGAACCGGGGAGCTGTTTTTT. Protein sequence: CASSLGLAGVGTGELFF.

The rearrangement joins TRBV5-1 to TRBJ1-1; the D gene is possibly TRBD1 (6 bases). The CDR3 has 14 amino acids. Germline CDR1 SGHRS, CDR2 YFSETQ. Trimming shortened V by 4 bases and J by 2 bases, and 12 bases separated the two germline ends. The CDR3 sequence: CASSITGLNTEAFF. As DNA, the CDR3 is TGCGCCAGCAGCATTACAGGGTTAAACACTGAAGCTTTCTTT.

The DNA for the CDR3 is TGCGCCAGCAGCCAAGGATTTGACAGGGTTGAAACCGGGGAGCTGTTTTTT. This encodes CASSQGFDRVETGELFF. The rearrangement links TRBV4-3 to TRBJ2-2; TRBD1 agrees at 7 bases. The length of the CDR3 is 17 residues. V lost 1 base to trimming and J lost 5 bases; unmatched junction nucleotides: 10. From germline, CDR1 is LGHNA and CDR2 YSLEER.

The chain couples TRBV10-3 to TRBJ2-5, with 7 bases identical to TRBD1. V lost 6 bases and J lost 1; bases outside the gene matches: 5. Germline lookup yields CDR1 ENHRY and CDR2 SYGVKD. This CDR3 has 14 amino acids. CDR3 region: CAIRPQGLQETQYF. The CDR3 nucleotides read TGTGCCATCAGACCACAGGGGCTCCAAGAGACCCAGTACTTC.

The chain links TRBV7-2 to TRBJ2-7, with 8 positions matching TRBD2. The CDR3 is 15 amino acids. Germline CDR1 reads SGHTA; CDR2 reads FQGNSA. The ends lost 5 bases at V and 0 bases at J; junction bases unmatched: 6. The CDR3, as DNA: TGTGCCAGCAGCATTAGCGGGACGAACTCCTACGAGCAGTACTTC. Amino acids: CASSISGTNSYEQYF.

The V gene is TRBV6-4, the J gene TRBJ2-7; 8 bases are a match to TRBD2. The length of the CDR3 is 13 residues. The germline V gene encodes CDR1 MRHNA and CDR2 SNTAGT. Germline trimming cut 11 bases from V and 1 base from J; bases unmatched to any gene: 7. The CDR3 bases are TGTGCCTACTGGGCTAGCGGGTCCTACGAGCAGTACTTC. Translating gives CAYWASGSYEQYF.

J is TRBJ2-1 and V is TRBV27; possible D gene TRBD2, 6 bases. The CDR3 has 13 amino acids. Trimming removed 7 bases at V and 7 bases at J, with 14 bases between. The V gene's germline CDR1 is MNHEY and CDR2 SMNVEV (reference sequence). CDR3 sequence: CASNFGAGNEQFF. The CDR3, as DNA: TGTGCCAGCAACTTCGGGGCGGGGAATGAGCAGTTCTTC.

The CDR3 sequence is CASSAGAANEKLFF. For the CDR3, the DNA is TGTGCCAGCAGTGCGGGAGCGGCTAATGAAAAACTGTTTTTT. The genes are TRBV2 and TRBJ1-4; D is ambiguous. From germline, CDR1 is SNHLY and CDR2 FYNNEI. V lost 4 bases, J lost 3 bases, and 9 bases lay in between. CDR3 length: 14 residues.

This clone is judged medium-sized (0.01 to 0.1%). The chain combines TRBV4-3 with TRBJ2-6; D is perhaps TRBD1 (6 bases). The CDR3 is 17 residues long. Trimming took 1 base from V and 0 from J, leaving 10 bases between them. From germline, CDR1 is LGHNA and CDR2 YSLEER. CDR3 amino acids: CASSQADSLSGANVLTF. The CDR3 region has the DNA TGCGCCAGCAGCCAAGCGGACAGCCTCTCTGGGGCCAACGTCCTGACTTTC.

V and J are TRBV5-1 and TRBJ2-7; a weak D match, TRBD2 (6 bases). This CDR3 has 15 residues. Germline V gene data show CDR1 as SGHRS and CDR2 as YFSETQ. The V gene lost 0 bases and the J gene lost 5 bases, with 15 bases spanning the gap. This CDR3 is CASSLVAGFGNEQYF. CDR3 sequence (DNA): TGCGCCAGCAGCTTGGTCGCGGGGTTTGGGAACGAGCAGTACTTC.

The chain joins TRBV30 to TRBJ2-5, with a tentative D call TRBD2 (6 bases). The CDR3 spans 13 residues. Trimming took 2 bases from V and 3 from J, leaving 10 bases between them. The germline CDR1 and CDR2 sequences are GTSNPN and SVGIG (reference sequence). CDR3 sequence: CAWSQRVEETQYF. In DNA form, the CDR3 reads TGTGCCTGGAGTCAGCGGGTTGAAGAGACCCAGTACTTC. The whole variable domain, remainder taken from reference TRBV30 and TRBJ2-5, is SQTIHQWPATLVQPVGSPLSLECTVEGTSNPNLYWYRQAAGRGLQLLFYSVGIGQISSEVPQNLSASRPQDRQFILSSKKLLLSDSGFYLCAWSQRVEETQYFGPGTRLLVL.

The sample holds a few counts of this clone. CDR3 nucleotides: TGTGCCAGCAGTTCGGGACTGGAGGGTGGCTACACCTTC. The encoded protein is CASSSGLEGGYTF. J is TRBJ1-2 and V is TRBV5-5, with D perhaps TRBD1 (5 bases). V lost 5 bases and J lost 7, with 15 bases in between. The CDR3 consists of 13 residues. The germline gives CDR1 SGHKS, CDR2 YYEKEE (reference sequence).